This T cell receptor (beta chain) was found in a study of blood T cell repertoires in COVID-19. As for the study in general: The samples span acute and convalescent COVID-19 from the United States, Italy and Spain. PBMCs, B-cell-depleted T cells, or T cells provided the cDNA or gDNA that made up the material.

A single count supports this clone. From germline, CDR1 is MNHNS and CDR2 SASEGT. V was clipped by 2 bases and J by 1 base, with 10 bases between them. The CDR3 consists of 15 residues. Original processing notes: Reference gene primer amplification gave nucleated cell count estimates. Profiled with immunoSEQ multiplex PCR; TCRdb holds only in-frame clones, not every one. V, J and clone size are those of that table, while D and trimming were read from the DNA. This table has about 56,000 clones, more than 70% appearing once. The clonotype comes from a human donor in a cohort sampled during active COVID-19. The chain joins TRBV6-1 to TRBJ2-3; TRBD2 might be the D (5 bases). The sample taken for sequencing was peripheral blood. CDR3 DNA sequence: TGTGCCAGCAGTGAATTAATGGGAGGCACAGATACGCAGTATTTT. Its translation: CASSELMGGTDTQYF.